A single sample is the source of the 24 T cell receptor beta chains below, sequenced in a study of breast tumors, draining lymph nodes, adjacent tissues. TCRdb re-called the multiplex PCR reads with MiXCR, one entry per CDR3 protein. This sample has about 220,000 distinct CDR3 sequences, with 34% found just once. Breast cancer patients provided tissue from their axillary draining lymph nodes. Sequenced material: axillary lymph node tissue. These receptors originate from a female donor with breast cancer. Some clones in this sample may be carry-over from other donors' samples.

The sample holds a few counts of this clonotype. The chain recombines TRBV7-2 with TRBJ2-4; D might be TRBD2 (6 bases). The CDR3 length is 14 residues. With 5 bases removed from V and 6 bases from J, the gap between germline ends came to 14 bases. CDR1 is SGHTA, CDR2 FQGNSA, per germline. The CDR3 sequence is CASSTPGLLNIQYF. The CDR3 region has the DNA TGTGCCAGCAGCACTCCGGGACTGCTAAACATTCAGTACTTC.

The genes are TRBV10-3 and TRBJ1-6; D not resolved. V dropped 3 bases and J dropped 3 bases, with 9 bases sitting between them. The CDR3 sequence is 15 residues long. Per germline, CDR1 ENHRY and CDR2 SYGVKD. CDR3 DNA: TGTGCCATCAGTGACCCTGGGGACTATAATTCACCCCTCCACTTT. Its translation: CAISDPGDYNSPLHF.

The gene calls are TRBV20-1 and TRBJ2-7, with a tentative D call TRBD1 (6 bases). Germline CDR1 reads DFQATT; CDR2 reads SNEGSKA (reference sequence). This CDR3 is 13 amino acids long. Between the trimmed V and J ends, which lost 6 bases and 4 bases, there was a span of 16 bases. CDR3 nucleotides: TGCAGTGCAAACCGGGACACTAATTACGAGCAGTACTTC. It translates to CSANRDTNYEQYF.

The rearrangement joins TRBV7-3 to TRBJ2-6, with D perhaps given as TRBD1 or TRBD2 (5 bases each). This CDR3 contains 17 residues. Deletions cut 6 bases from V and 2 bases from J, with 17 bases between. Per germline, CDR1 SGHTA and CDR2 FQGTGA. This CDR3 reads CASSPHLRDPGANVLTF. The DNA for the CDR3 is TGTGCCAGCAGTCCTCACCTCCGGGACCCTGGGGCCAACGTCCTGACTTTC.

This chain joins TRBV12-3 or TRBV12-4 and TRBJ1-4; D might be TRBD1 (6 bases). This CDR3 contains 14 residues. The V end was cut by 6 bases, the J end by 0 bases, with 8 bases between. The CDR3 region has the DNA TGTGCCAGCAGGCGACAGGCAACTAATGAAAAACTGTTTTTT. This sequence encodes CASRRQATNEKLFF.

The chain recombines TRBV9 with TRBJ1-2, with 12 bases that match TRBD1. This CDR3 is 15 amino acids long. Looked up from germline, CDR1 is SGDLS and CDR2 is YYNGEE. The J segment lost 6 bases and the V segment lost 2 bases, leaving 5 bases of the junction unmatched. CDR3 sequence (DNA): TGTGCCAGCAGCGTTGGGACAGGGGGCAGGGATGGCTACACCTTC. Its translation: CASSVGTGGRDGYTF.

At least ten counts were recorded for this clonotype. V is TRBV10-2 and J is TRBJ2-5; D remains ambiguous. The ends were cut back, 6 bases at V and 5 bases at J, with 19 bases in the middle. The CDR3 is made up of 15 amino acids. Germline CDR1 is WSHSY and CDR2 is SAAADI. In nucleotides, the CDR3 is TGCGCCAGCAGACGAGGCGCCTGGGATAGGGAGACCCAGTACTTC. This encodes CASRRGAWDRETQYF.

The chain is built from TRBV7-3 and TRBJ2-5; a possible D gene is TRBD1 (7 bases). The CDR3 is 15 residues long. Trimming left V 3 bases short and J 2 bases short, with 13 bases between. CDR1 and CDR2 (germline): SGHTA, FQGTGA. CDR3 region: CASSLSQGGQETQYF. Here the CDR3 DNA reads TGTGCCAGCAGCTTGAGCCAGGGGGGACAAGAGACCCAGTACTTC.

This clonotype was found many times. V usage is TRBV11-2 and J usage is TRBJ2-2; perhaps TRBD2 as D (6 bases). In germline, CDR1 is SGHAT, CDR2 FQNNGV. Trimming pared 5 bases from V and 4 bases from J, leaving 14 bases between. The CDR3 is 15 amino acids. CDR3 nucleotides: TGTGCCAGCAGCACTCGACTAGTCGGCACCGGGGAGCTGTTTTTT. Residues: CASSTRLVGTGELFF.

This clonotype was recorded once. The chain recombines TRBV5-1 with TRBJ2-2, with unresolved D. The V gene's germline CDR1 is SGHRS and CDR2 YFSETQ. V was trimmed by 0 bases and J by 1 base, leaving 7 bases between them. The CDR3 sequence is 15 residues long. Here the CDR3 reads CASSLDGVNTGELFF. The CDR3 DNA is TGCGCCAGCAGCTTGGATGGGGTGAACACCGGGGAGCTGTTTTTT.

This clonotype appeared many times. The chain couples TRBV5-1 to TRBJ2-7, with 9 nucleotides matching TRBD2. The CDR3 is made up of 14 amino acids. Germline CDR1 reads SGHRS; CDR2 reads YFSETQ. V shed 3 bases and J 3 bases; nucleotides not matched to a gene: 4. CDR3 in DNA: TGCGCCAGCAGCTATTGGACTAGCGACTACGAGCAGTACTTC. Residues: CASSYWTSDYEQYF.

This clonotype was seen repeatedly, ten times or more. The chain uses TRBV15 and TRBJ1-2, with 7 bases aligning to TRBD1. Germline loops: CDR1 LNHNV, CDR2 YYDKDF (reference sequence). This CDR3 contains 13 residues. Trimming removed 5 bases from V and 8 bases from J; junction bases left unmatched: 8. CDR3 loop: CATSPGTVGGYTF. The CDR3 DNA reads TGTGCCACCAGCCCTGGGACAGTGGGAGGCTACACCTTC.

This clonotype has only a few counts. The rearrangement links TRBV7-9 to TRBJ1-1; TRBD1 might be the D (6 bases). The length of the CDR3 is 16 residues. Looked up from germline, CDR1 is SEHNR and CDR2 is FQNEAQ (reference sequence). Trimming stripped 5 bases from V and 4 bases from J, with 20 bases between. DNA of the CDR3: TGTGCCAGCAGCCCAAAGGTGGCAGGGGAGAGCACTGAAGCTTTCTTT. Its translation: CASSPKVAGESTEAFF.

The table lists this clonotype with many counts. The chain has TRBV12-3 or TRBV12-4 and TRBJ1-2; tentative D call: TRBD1 (6 bases). The CDR3 loop spans 13 amino acids. Deletions cut 2 bases from V and 6 bases from J, with 10 bases between. The CDR3 reads CASSLPGGNGYTF. CDR3 DNA sequence: TGTGCCAGCAGTTTACCGGGGGGCAATGGCTACACCTTC.

At least ten counts were recorded for this clonotype. This sequence joins TRBV20-1 and TRBJ2-1; 10 positions match TRBD2. Looked up from germline, CDR1 is DFQATT and CDR2 is SNEGSKA (reference sequence). This CDR3 spans 15 amino acids. The junction had 6 bases not matched to a gene; V was cut back by 3 bases and J by 4 bases. The CDR3 sequence is CSASEVAGGYNEQFF. In DNA form, the CDR3 reads TGCAGTGCTAGTGAGGTAGCGGGGGGTTACAATGAGCAGTTCTTC.

Ten or more counts support this clonotype. V and J are TRBV19 and TRBJ2-1, with a weak D call TRBD2 (6 bases). With 4 bases removed from V and 4 bases from J, the gap between germline ends came to 32 bases. CDR1 LNHDA and CDR2 SQIVND come from the germline V gene (reference sequence). CDR3 length: 21 amino acids. The CDR3 spells CASSSSTPGVSSTDLYNEQFF. In nucleotides, the CDR3 is TGTGCCAGTAGTAGCTCCACTCCGGGAGTAAGCTCAACGGACCTATACAATGAGCAGTTCTTC.

The CDR3, as DNA: TGCAGTGCTAGAGCCCAGGGGACAGGAGTGAGCTATGGCTACACCTTC. It yields the protein CSARAQGTGVSYGYTF. The gene calls are TRBV20-1 and TRBJ1-2; 8 nucleotides align to TRBD1. Germline loops: CDR1 DFQATT, CDR2 SNEGSKA (reference sequence). CDR3 length: 16 residues. Trimming took 1 base from V and 4 from J; bases not matched to a gene: 11.

This clonotype has just one count. The chain recombines TRBV24-1 with TRBJ2-7; TRBD1 agrees at 7 bases. CDR3 length: 16 amino acids. The germline V gene has CDR1 KGHDR and CDR2 SFDVKD. V trimming: 4 bases; J trimming: 3 bases; junction bases outside the gene matches: 11. CDR3 bases: TGTGCCACCAGTGACTGTGACAGGGTTTCCATCTACGAGCAGTACTTC. Its translation is CATSDCDRVSIYEQYF.

The chain couples TRBV19 to TRBJ2-1; 7 bases are shared with TRBD1. Trimming cost V 9 bases and J 5 bases; bases outside gene matches: 4. Germline CDR1 and CDR2: LNHDA and SQIVND (reference sequence). CDR3 length: 12 amino acids. This CDR3 reads CASKGAHNEQFF. The CDR3 nucleotides read TGTGCCAGCAAGGGGGCTCACAATGAGCAGTTCTTC.

The table lists this clonotype with a count of one. The chain combines TRBV15 with TRBJ2-5; no reliable D call. The V gene lost 1 base and the J gene lost 4 bases, with 13 bases spanning the gap. The germline V gene encodes CDR1 LNHNV and CDR2 YYDKDF (reference sequence). The CDR3 covers 15 residues. CDR3 loop: CATSRVVNSVETQYF. In nucleotides, the CDR3 is TGTGCCACCAGCAGAGTGGTTAACTCAGTAGAGACCCAGTACTTC.

This clonotype was found many times. The chain carries TRBV20-1 and TRBJ1-5, with D perhaps matching TRBD1 (6 bases). Trimming cost V 5 bases and J 2 bases, with 19 bases left between them. The CDR3 runs 16 residues. The V gene's germline CDR1 is DFQATT and CDR2 SNEGSKA (reference sequence). This CDR3 reads CSADEGRGGGNQPQHF. In nucleotides, the CDR3 is TGCAGTGCTGATGAGGGCAGGGGCGGTGGCAATCAGCCCCAGCATTTT.

In this sample, this clonotype turned up many times. This chain links TRBV14 with TRBJ1-3, with a possible D match to TRBD1 (5 bases). The V gene lost 4 bases and the J gene lost 7 bases, with 11 bases spanning the gap. CDR1 is SGHDN, CDR2 FVKESK, per germline. The CDR3 is 13 residues long. DNA of the CDR3: TGTGCCAGCAGCCTGGGAAGGGGTAACACCATATATTTT. It encodes CASSLGRGNTIYF.

This clonotype has a count of ten or more. V usage is TRBV19 and J usage is TRBJ1-2, with unresolved D. This CDR3 is 13 amino acids long. Trimming removed 3 bases from V and 2 bases from J, with 7 bases in between. Germline values: CDR1 LNHDA, CDR2 SQIVND (reference sequence). The CDR3 reads CASSIGRNYGYTF. In DNA form, the CDR3 reads TGTGCCAGTAGTATCGGCAGAAACTATGGCTACACCTTC.

This chain connects TRBV18 to TRBJ2-1; 11 bases align to TRBD2. V gave up 3 bases and J gave up 2 bases; unmatched junction bases: 3. Per germline, CDR1 KGHSH and CDR2 LQKENI. The CDR3 consists of 16 residues. The DNA of the CDR3 is TGTGCCAGCTCACCGATGACTAGCGGGACCTACAATGAGCAGTTCTTC. It translates to CASSPMTSGTYNEQFF.